This T cell receptor beta chain was retrieved from a study of shared clonotypes between healthy human individuals. Turning to the study itself: With ages of 18 to 49, the donors were two women and a few men.

The assay was run at deep level. Method: immunoSEQ multiplex PCR; TCRdb's copy keeps in-frame clones and lacks some. This table has some 980,000 clones, around 80% appearing once. The CDR3 has 15 amino acids. Germline CDR1 reads MDHEN; CDR2 reads SYDVKM. V lost 9 bases and J lost 8, with 20 bases in between. The chain joins TRBV28 to TRBJ1-6; D might be TRBD1 (6 bases). Sequencing used memory CD4+ T cells sorted from blood. Subset meaning: CD45RA-negative fraction. The source is a man between 18 and 29 years old in good health. CDR3 nucleotide sequence: TGTGCCAGTGCTTCGGGGGGCGCGTCCTATTCACCCCTCCACTTT. Protein sequence: CASASGGASYSPLHF.